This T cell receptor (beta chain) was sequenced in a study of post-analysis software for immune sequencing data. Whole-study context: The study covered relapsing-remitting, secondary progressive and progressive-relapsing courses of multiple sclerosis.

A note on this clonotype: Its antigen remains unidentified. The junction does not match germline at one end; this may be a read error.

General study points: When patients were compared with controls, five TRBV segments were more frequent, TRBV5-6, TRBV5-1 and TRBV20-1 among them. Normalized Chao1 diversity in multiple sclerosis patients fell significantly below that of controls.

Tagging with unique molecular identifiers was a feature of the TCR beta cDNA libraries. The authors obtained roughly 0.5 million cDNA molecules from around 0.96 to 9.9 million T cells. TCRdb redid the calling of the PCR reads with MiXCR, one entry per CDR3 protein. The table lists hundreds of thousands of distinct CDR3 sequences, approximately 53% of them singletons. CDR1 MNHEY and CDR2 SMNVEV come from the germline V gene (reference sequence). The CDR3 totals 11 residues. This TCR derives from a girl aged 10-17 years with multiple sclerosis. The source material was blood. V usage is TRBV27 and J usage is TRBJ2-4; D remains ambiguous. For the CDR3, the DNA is TGTGCCAGCGGTTTAGGCCACATTCAGTACTTC. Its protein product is CASGLGHIQYF.